This TCR beta chain appears in the sequencing data of a study of shared clonotypes between healthy human individuals. Points from the study as a whole: The authors sampled blood alone, and tissue repertoires likely differ.

Every immunoSEQ plate was one replicate of a subset's evenly spread DNA. The data were produced by immunoSEQ multiplex PCR, yet TCRdb's version contains in-frame clones alone and is incomplete. The repertoire holds around 990,000 clones, with about 80% as singletons. Researchers partitioned CD4+ cells into CD45RA+ naive and CD45RA-negative memory subsets. Turning to this clone: As yet, its antigen is unknown.

Trimming left V 3 bases short and J 5 bases short, with 20 bases between. Per the germline V gene, CDR1 is SGHRS and CDR2 is YFSETQ. This CDR3 is 16 amino acids long. What was sequenced was memory CD4+ T cells from PBMCs. As for subset: CD45RA-negative fraction. This clonotype was sampled from a man in his late teens or twenties in good health. Some clones in this sample may be carry-over from other donors' samples. The chain joins TRBV5-1 to TRBJ2-5, with a tentative D call TRBD2 (6 bases). In DNA, the CDR3 is TGCGCCAGCAGCTCGAGGTGGCGGGATGTAGGGGAGACCCAGTACTTC. Amino acid sequence: CASSSRWRDVGETQYF. The full variable domain, completed using reference TRBV5-1 and TRBJ2-5, is KAGVTQTPRYLIKTRGQQVTLSCSPISGHRSVSWYQQTPGQGLQFLFEYFSETQRNKGNFPGRFSGRQFSNSRSEMNVSTLELGDSALYLCASSSRWRDVGETQYFGPGTRLLVL.